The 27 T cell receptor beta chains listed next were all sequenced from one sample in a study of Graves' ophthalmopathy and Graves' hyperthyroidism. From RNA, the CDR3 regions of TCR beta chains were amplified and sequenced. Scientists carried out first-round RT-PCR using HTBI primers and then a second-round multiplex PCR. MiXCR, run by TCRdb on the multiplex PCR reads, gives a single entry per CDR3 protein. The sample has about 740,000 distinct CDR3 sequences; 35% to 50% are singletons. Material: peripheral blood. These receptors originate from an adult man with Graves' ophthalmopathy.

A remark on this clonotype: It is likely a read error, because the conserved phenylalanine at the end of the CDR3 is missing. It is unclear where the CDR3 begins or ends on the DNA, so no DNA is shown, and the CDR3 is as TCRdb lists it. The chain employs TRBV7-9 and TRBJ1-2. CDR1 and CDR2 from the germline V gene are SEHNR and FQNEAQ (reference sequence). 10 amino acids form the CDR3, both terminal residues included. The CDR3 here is CASSLGLGTS.

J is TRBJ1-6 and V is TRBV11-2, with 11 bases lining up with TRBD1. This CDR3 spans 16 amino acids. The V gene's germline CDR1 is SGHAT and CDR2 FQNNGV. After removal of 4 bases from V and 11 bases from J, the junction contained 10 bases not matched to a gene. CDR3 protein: CASSSRPGQGVPPLHF. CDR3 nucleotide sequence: TGTGCCAGCAGCTCCAGACCGGGACAGGGGGTACCACCCCTCCACTTT.

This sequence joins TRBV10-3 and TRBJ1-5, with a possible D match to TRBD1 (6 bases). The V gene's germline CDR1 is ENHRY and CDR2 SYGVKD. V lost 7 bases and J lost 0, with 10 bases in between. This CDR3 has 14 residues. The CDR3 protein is CAITSGDSNQPQHF. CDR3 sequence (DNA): TGTGCCATCACTTCAGGGGATAGCAATCAGCCCCAGCATTTT.

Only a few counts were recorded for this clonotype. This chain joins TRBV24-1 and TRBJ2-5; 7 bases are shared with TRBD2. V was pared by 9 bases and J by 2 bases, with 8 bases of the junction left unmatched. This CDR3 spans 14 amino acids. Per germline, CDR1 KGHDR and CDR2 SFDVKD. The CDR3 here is CATGVGGIQETQYF. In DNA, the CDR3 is TGTGCCACCGGGGTGGGGGGGATACAAGAGACCCAGTACTTC.

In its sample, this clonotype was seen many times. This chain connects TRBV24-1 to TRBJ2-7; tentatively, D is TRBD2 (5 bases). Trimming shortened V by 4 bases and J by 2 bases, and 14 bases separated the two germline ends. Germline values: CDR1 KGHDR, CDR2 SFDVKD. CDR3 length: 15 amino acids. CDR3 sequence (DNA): TGTGCCACCAGTGACCCCGAGGGAACAACCTACGAGCAGTACTTC. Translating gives CATSDPEGTTYEQYF.

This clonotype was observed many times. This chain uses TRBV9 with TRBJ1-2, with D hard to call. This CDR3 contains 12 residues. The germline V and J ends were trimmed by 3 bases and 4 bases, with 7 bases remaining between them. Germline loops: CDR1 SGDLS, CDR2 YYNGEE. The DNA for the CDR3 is TGTGCCAGCAGCGGGACCCCCTATGGCTACACCTTC. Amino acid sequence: CASSGTPYGYTF.

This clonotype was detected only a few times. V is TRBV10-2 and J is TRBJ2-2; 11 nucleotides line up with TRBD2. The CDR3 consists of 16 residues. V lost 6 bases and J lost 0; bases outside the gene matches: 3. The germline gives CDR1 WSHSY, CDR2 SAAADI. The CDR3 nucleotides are TGCGCCAGCAGGCTAGCGGGGGGCTCGAACACCGGGGAGCTGTTTTTT. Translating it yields CASRLAGGSNTGELFF.

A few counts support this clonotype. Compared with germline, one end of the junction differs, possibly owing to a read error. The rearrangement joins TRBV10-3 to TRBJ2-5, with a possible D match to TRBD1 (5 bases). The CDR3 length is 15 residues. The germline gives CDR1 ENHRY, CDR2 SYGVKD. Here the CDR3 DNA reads TGTGCCAGCAGTTACTCCGGCAGGGTAGGGGAGACCCAGTACTTC. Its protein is CASSYSGRVGETQYF.

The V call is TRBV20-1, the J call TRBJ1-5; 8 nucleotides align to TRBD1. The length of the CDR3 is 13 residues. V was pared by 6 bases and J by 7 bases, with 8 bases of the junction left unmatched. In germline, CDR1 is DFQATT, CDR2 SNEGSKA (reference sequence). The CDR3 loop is CSAHVSGGQPQHF. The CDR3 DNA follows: TGCAGTGCCCACGTCTCAGGGGGCCAGCCCCAGCATTTT.

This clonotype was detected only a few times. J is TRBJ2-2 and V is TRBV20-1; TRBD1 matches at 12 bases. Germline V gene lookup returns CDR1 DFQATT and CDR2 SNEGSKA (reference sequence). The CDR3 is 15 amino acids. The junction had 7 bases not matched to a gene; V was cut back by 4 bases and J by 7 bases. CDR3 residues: CSAKTGTGGGGELFF. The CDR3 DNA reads TGCAGTGCTAAAACCGGGACAGGGGGCGGCGGGGAGCTGTTTTTT.

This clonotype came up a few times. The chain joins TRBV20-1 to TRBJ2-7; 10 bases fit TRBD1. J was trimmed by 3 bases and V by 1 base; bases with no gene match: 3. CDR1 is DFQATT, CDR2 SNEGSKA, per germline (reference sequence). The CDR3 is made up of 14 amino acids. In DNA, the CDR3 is TGCAGTGCTAGAGGGACAGGGGGTAGCTACGAGCAGTACTTC. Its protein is CSARGTGGSYEQYF.

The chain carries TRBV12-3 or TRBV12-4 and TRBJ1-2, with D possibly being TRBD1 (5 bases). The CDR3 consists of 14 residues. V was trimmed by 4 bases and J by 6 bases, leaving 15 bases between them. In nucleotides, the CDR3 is TGTGCCAGCAGTTATCGGGGGAATGATAATGGCTACACCTTC. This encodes CASSYRGNDNGYTF.

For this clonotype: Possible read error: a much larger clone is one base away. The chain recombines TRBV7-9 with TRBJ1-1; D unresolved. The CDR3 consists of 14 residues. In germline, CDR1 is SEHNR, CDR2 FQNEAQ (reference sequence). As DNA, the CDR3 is TGTGCTAGCAGCATAGTGCGTGGTGACACTGGAGCTTTCTTT. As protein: CASSIVRGDTGAFF.

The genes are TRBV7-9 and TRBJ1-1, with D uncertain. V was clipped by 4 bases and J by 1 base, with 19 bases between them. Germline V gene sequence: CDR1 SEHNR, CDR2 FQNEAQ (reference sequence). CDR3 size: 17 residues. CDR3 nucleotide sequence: TGTGCCAGCAGCTCCTTTCCCGGGGATCCTAAGAACACTGAAGCTTTCTTT. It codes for CASSSFPGDPKNTEAFF. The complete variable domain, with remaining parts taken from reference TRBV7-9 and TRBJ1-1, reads DTGVSQNPRHKITKRGQNVTFRCDPISEHNRLYWYRQTLGQGPEFLTYFQNEAQLEKSRLLSDRFSAERPKGSFSTLEIQRTEQGDSAMYLCASSSFPGDPKNTEAFFGQGTRLTVV.

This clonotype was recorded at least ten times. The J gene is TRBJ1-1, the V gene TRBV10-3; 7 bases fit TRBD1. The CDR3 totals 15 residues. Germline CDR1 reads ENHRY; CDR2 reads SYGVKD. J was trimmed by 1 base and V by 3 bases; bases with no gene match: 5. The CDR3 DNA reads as TGTGCCATCAGTGAAAGGGGGACAGCGAACACTGAAGCTTTCTTT. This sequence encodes CAISERGTANTEAFF.

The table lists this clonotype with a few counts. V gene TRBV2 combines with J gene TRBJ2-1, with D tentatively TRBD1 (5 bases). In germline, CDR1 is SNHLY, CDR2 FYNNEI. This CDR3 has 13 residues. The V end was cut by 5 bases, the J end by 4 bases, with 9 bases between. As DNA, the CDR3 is TGTGCCAGCAGTATAGCAGGGTACAATGAGCAGTTCTTC. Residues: CASSIAGYNEQFF.

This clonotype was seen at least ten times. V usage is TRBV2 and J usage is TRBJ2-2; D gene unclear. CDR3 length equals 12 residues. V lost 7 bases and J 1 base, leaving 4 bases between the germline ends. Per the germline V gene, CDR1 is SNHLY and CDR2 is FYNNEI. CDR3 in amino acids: CASKGNTGELFF. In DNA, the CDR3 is TGTGCCAGCAAAGGGAACACCGGGGAGCTGTTTTTT.

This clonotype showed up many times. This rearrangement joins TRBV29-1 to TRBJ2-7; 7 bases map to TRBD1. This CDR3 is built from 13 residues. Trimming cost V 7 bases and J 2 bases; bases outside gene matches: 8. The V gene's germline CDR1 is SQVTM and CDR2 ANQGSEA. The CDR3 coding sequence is TGCAGCGCAGTCGGACAGGAAGCCTACGAGCAGTACTTC. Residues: CSAVGQEAYEQYF.

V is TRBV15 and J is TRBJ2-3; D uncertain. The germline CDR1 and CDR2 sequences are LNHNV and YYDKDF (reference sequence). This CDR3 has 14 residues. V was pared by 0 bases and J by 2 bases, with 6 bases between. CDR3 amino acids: CATSRDLSTDTQYF. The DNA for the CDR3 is TGTGCCACCAGCAGAGATCTCTCCACAGATACGCAGTATTTT.

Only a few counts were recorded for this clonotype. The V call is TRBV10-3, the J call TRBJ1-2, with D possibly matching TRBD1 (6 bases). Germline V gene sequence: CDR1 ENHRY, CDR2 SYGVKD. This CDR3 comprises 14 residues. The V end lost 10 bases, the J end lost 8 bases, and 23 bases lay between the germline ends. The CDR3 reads CASTLRGQRQGYTF. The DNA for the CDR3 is TGTGCCAGCACCCTCCGGGGGCAAAGGCAGGGCTACACCTTC.

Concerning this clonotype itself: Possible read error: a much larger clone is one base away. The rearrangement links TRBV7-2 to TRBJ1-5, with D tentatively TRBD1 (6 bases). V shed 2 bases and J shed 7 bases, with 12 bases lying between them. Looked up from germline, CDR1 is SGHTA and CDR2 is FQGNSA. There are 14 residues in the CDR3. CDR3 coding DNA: TGTGCCAGCAGCTTAAAATGGGGGGGCCAGCCCCAGCATTTT. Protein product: CASSLKWGGQPQHF.

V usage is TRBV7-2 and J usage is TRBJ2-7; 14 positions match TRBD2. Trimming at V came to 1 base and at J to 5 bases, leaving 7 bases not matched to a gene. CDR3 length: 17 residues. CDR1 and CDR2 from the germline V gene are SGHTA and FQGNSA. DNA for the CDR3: TGTGCCAGCAGCTTAGATCGGACTAGCGGGAGGCCCCACGAGCAGTACTTC. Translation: CASSLDRTSGRPHEQYF.

The CDR3 loop reads CASSYSLPGGAFF. The CDR3 coding sequence is TGTGCCAGCAGTTACTCTCTTCCCGGGGGAGCTTTCTTT. This chain links TRBV6-5 with TRBJ1-1; D perhaps matches TRBD1 (5 bases). This CDR3 region has 13 residues. V lost 0 bases and J lost 10, with 12 bases in between. Germline lookup yields CDR1 MNHEY and CDR2 SVGAGI.

CDR3 sequence: CASSPGTGGAGANVLTF. Here the CDR3 DNA reads TGTGCCAGCAGCCCCGGGACAGGGGGCGCTGGGGCCAACGTCCTGACTTTC. The chain employs TRBV7-9 and TRBJ2-6; TRBD1 matches 12 bases. V shed 5 bases and J 2 bases; nucleotides not matched to a gene: 4. CDR3 size: 17 residues. Germline CDR1 is SEHNR and CDR2 is FQNEAQ (reference sequence).

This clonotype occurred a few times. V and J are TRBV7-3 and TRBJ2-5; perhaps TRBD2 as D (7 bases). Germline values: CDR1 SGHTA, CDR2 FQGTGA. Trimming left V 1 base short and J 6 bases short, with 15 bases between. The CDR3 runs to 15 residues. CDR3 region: CASSLIGGAGKTQYF. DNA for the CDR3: TGTGCCAGCAGCTTAATTGGGGGGGCCGGGAAGACCCAGTACTTC.

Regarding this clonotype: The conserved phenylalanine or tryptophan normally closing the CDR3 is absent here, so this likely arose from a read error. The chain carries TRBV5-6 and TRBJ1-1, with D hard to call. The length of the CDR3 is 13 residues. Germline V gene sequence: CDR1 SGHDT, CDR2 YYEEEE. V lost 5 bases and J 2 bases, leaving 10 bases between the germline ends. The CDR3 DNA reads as TGTGCCAGCAGGAGACGGGGTAACACTGAAGCTTTCCTT. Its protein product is CASRRRGNTEAFL.

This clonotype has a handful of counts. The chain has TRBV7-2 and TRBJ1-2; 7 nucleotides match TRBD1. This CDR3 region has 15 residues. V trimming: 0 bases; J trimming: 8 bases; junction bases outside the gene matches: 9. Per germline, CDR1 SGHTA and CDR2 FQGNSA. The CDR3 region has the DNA TGTGCCAGCAGCTTAGCGTATGCTACAGGGGAAGGCTACACCTTC. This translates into CASSLAYATGEGYTF. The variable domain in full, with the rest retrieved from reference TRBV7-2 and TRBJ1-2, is GAGVSQSPSNKVTEKGKDVELRCDPISGHTALYWYRQSLGQGLEFLIYFQGNSAPDKSGLPSDRFSAERTGGSVSTLTIQRTQQEDSAVYLCASSLAYATGEGYTFGSGTRLTVV.